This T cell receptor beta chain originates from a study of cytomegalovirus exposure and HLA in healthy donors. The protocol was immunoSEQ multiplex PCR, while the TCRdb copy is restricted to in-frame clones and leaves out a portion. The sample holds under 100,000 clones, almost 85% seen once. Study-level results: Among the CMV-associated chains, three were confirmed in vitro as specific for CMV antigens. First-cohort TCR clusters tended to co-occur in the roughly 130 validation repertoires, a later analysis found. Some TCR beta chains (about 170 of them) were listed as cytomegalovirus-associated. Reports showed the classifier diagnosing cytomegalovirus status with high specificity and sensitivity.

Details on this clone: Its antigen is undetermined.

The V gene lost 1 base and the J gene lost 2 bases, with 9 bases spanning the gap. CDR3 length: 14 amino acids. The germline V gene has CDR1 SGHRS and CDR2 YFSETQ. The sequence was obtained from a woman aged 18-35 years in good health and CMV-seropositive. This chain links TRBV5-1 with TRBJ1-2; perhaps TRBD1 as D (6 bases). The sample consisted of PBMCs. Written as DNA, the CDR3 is TGCGCCAGCAGCTTGCTCCAGGGGAACTATGGCTACACCTTC. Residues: CASSLLQGNYGYTF.